This is a list of T cell receptor beta chains from one sample in a study of blood T cell repertoires in COVID-19. The assay was immunoSEQ multiplex PCR, and TCRdb's table has in-frame clones only and misses some. Among roughly 110,000 clones listed, 75% to 85% were seen once. The specimen sequenced was peripheral blood. These receptors were collected from an elderly man with COVID-19, enrolled during active disease. Each CDR3 is given with its conserved first and last residue. Fields, in order: clone size, V gene, D gene, J gene, CDR3 DNA, CDR3 protein. The D gene is left open where the match is weak. Clone size is stated in some rows and not others, as once, few, many or a class when expanded.

-	TRBV29-1	-	TRBJ2-5	TGCAGCGTTGTTCCGGCGGTCCAAGAGACCCAGTACTTC	CSVVPAVQETQYF
-	TRBV5-4	TRBD2	TRBJ2-4	TGTGCCAGCAGCGACGGACTAGCGGGAGGTGACATTCAGTACTTC	CASSDGLAGGDIQYF
-	TRBV7-9	TRBD1	TRBJ2-5	TGTGCCAGCAGCATCAGACAGGGGATCGGTGAGACCCAGTACTTC	CASSIRQGIGETQYF
-	TRBV7-9	-	TRBJ1-4	TGTGCCAGCAGCTTTGAGTTTGGGCCTCTCGGGGAACTGTTTTTT	CASSFEFGPLGELFF
few	TRBV27	-	TRBJ2-7	TGTGCCAGCAGCTTAGGCGGGATGGGTACCTACGAGCAGTACTTC	CASSLGGMGTYEQYF
-	TRBV6-5	-	TRBJ1-1	TGTGCCAGCAGTTACTCGATCGGAGGGAACACTGAAGCTTTCTTT	CASSYSIGGNTEAFF
-	TRBV7-3	TRBD1	TRBJ1-2	TGTGCCAGCAGCTTGCTGGAGGGACAGGGGTATGGCTACACCTTC	CASSLLEGQGYGYTF
few	TRBV4-3	-	TRBJ1-2	TGCGCCAGCAGCCACGAAACACAGTGGGGCAGGCCTCCTTCTAACTATGGCTACACCTTC	CASSHETQWGRPPSNYGYTF
-	TRBV28	-	TRBJ2-4	TGTGCCAGCAGTTTACCCTGGGACTCCATAGCCAAAAACATTCAGTACTTC	CASSLPWDSIAKNIQYF
-	TRBV5-1	TRBD2	TRBJ2-1	TGCGCCAGCAGCTTCAATCTAGCGGGAAGAGGTGAGCAGTTCTTC	CASSFNLAGRGEQFF
-	TRBV28	-	TRBJ1-5	TGTGCCAGCAGTTTACTCGGAGATTATAGCAATCAGCCCCAGCATTTT	CASSLLGDYSNQPQHF
-	TRBV19	TRBD2	TRBJ2-1	TGTGCCAGTAGGCCTAGCGGGAGGACCAATGAGCAGTTCTTC	CASRPSGRTNEQFF
-	TRBV5-1	-	TRBJ1-4	TGCGCCAGCAGCTTGGTGCAGGGTTCGGGTGAAAAACTGTTTTTT	CASSLVQGSGEKLFF
-	TRBV4-3	-	TRBJ1-3	TGCGCCAGCAGCCAAGACAGGGACTCCGGAAACACCATATATTTT	CASSQDRDSGNTIYF
-	TRBV2	-	TRBJ1-1	TGTGCCAGCAGTGTGAAGGGGAGGGACACTGAAGCTTTCTTT	CASSVKGRDTEAFF
-	TRBV27	TRBD2	TRBJ2-1	TGTGCCAGCAGTCCTCAGCGGGAGGGCTACAATGAGCAGTTCTTC	CASSPQREGYNEQFF
-	TRBV9	TRBD2	TRBJ2-1	TGTGCCAGCCACCCAGGTTGGCTAGCGGGGAACAATGAGCAGTTCTTC	CASHPGWLAGNNEQFF
-	TRBV6-5	TRBD2	TRBJ2-1	TGTGCCAGCAGCCTGGGACTAGCGGTCTACAATGAGCAGTTCTTC	CASSLGLAVYNEQFF
-	TRBV28	-	TRBJ2-7	TGTGCCAGCAGTTTACAACAGAACGAGCAGTACTTC	CASSLQQNEQYF
-	TRBV11-2	TRBD1	TRBJ2-5	TGTGCCAGCAGTCGTACCGGGACAGGGGGTGCAGAGACCCAGTACTTC	CASSRTGTGGAETQYF
-	TRBV5-4	-	TRBJ2-7	TGTGCCAGCAGCTTGGACACAACCTACGAGCAGTACTTC	CASSLDTTYEQYF
-	TRBV6-1	TRBD2	TRBJ2-1	TGTGCCAGCAGTGTCAGCGGGACCAGCTCCTACAATGAGCAGTTCTTC	CASSVSGTSSYNEQFF
few	TRBV7-3	-	TRBJ1-1	TGTGCCAGCAGCCCGAAAGCAGGGGACACTGAAGCTTTCTTT	CASSPKAGDTEAFF
-	TRBV7-2	-	TRBJ1-1	TGTGCCAGCAGCTTATGGGACGCCCGAGGGGGCACTGAAGCTTTCTTT	CASSLWDARGGTEAFF
-	TRBV27	TRBD2	TRBJ2-3	TGTGCCAGCAGTCCCTGGGGTAGCGGGTATTCTAGCACAGATACGCAGTATTTT	CASSPWGSGYSSTDTQYF
-	TRBV10-3	TRBD2	TRBJ2-3	TGTGCCATCAGTGAGATGGAAGGCGGGAGGACAGATACGCAGTATTTT	CAISEMEGGRTDTQYF
once	TRBV18	TRBD2	TRBJ2-2	TGTGCCAGCTCACCAAGCGGGGGGCCTTACACCGGGGAGCTGTTTTTT	CASSPSGGPYTGELFF
few	TRBV10-1	-	TRBJ2-7	TGCGCCAGCACCCCCAGAGCCGGACGGGGGTACGAGCAGTACTTC	CASTPRAGRGYEQYF
-	TRBV11-3	-	TRBJ2-5	TGTGCCAGCAGCGTCTGGGGGGCAGGGGGTGAGTACGAGACCCAGTACTTC	CASSVWGAGGEYETQYF
-	TRBV27	-	TRBJ1-1	TGTGCCAGCAGTAAACGGGACTCCCAGAACACTGAAGCTTTCTTT	CASSKRDSQNTEAFF
-	TRBV6-5	-	TRBJ2-1	TGTGCCAGCAGCCCGGAGATGGGGGGTCAGTCGGAGCAGTTCTTC	CASSPEMGGQSEQFF
few	TRBV4-3	-	TRBJ2-3	TGCGCCAGCAGCCAAGAGCTTACGGCAGATACGCAGTATTTT	CASSQELTADTQYF
few	TRBV4-3	-	TRBJ2-5	TGCGCCAGCAGCCAAGGAGGAGGTTTTGAGGGTGTAAGGTACTTC	CASSQGGGFEGVRYF
-	TRBV24-1	TRBD1	TRBJ2-3	TGTGCCACCAGTGATCAGAACAGGGGTGGGCAGTATTTT	CATSDQNRGGQYF
-	TRBV9	TRBD2	TRBJ2-2	TGTGCCAGCAGCGGGACTAGCGGGAGAACCGGGGAGCTGTTTTTT	CASSGTSGRTGELFF
-	TRBV18	TRBD1	TRBJ1-2	TGTGCCAGCTCACCATGGGACAGCTATGGCTACACCTTC	CASSPWDSYGYTF
-	TRBV5-1	-	TRBJ2-7	TGCGCCAGCAGTCGTGGACTACCGGGCGCCCTCTACGAGCAGTACTTC	CASSRGLPGALYEQYF
-	TRBV28	-	TRBJ1-2	TGTGCCAGCACCTCGGGTAACTATGGCTACACCTTC	CASTSGNYGYTF
-	TRBV5-5	TRBD1	TRBJ1-1	TGTGCCAGCAGCTTGCGGGACAGGAAACCTGAAGCTTTCTTT	CASSLRDRKPEAFF
-	TRBV9	TRBD1	TRBJ1-6	TGTGCCAGCAGCTTCGGGACAGACAATTCACCCCTCCACTTT	CASSFGTDNSPLHF
-	TRBV6-5	-	TRBJ1-2	TGTGCCAGCAGACCGGGACAAAGCTATGGCTACACCTTC	CASRPGQSYGYTF
-	TRBV28	TRBD1	TRBJ2-3	TGTGCCAGCAGCCCGACAGGGTCGGCAGATACGCAGTATTTT	CASSPTGSADTQYF
-	TRBV11-3	TRBD1	TRBJ1-1	TGTGCCAGCAGCTCACAGGGGGCTGGGGCTGAAGCTTTCTTT	CASSSQGAGAEAFF
-	TRBV4-2	-	TRBJ2-7	TGTGCCAGCAGCCAAGACACAGAGTCCTACGAGCAGTACTTC	CASSQDTESYEQYF
-	TRBV29-1	TRBD1	TRBJ1-6	TGCAGCGTTGGACAGGACAGGTCTTCACCCCTCCACTTT	CSVGQDRSSPLHF
-	TRBV24-1	TRBD2	TRBJ2-1	TGTGCCACCAGTGATCCCAGCGGGAGCTTCTACAATGAGCAGTTCTTC	CATSDPSGSFYNEQFF
few	TRBV5-1	TRBD2	TRBJ2-1	TGCGCCAGCAGCTTTGTGGGAGGGAACAATGAGCAGTTCTTC	CASSFVGGNNEQFF
-	TRBV6-1	TRBD2	TRBJ2-1	TGTGCCAGCAGTGGTACCTCTAGCGGGAGGGTTTCCTACAATGAGCAGTTCTTC	CASSGTSSGRVSYNEQFF
-	TRBV21-1	-	TRBJ2-7	TGTGCCAGCAGCAAAGATCGGGGCTACGAGCAGTACTTC	CASSKDRGYEQYF